The present entry profiles one TCR beta chain with its context. Produced via immunoSEQ multiplex PCR; TCRdb's table is partial and in-frame only. Of 150,000 to 200,000 clones listed, approximately 85% are singletons. Unmatched junction bases numbered 10, after V lost 5 bases and J lost 5 bases. This CDR3 has 17 residues. Germline loops: CDR1 MNHNY, CDR2 SVGAGI (reference sequence). This record comes from a study of blood T cell repertoires in COVID-19. Specimen: PBMCs or T cells enriched from blood (not recorded which). V usage is TRBV6-6 and J usage is TRBJ2-5; 14 bases are shared with TRBD2. This clonotype was obtained from a man aged 35 to 55 who had recovered from COVID-19. The CDR3 coding sequence is TGTGCCAGCAGTCCCAGACTAGCGGGGGGGATGGGTGAGACCCAGTACTTC. Translating gives CASSPRLAGGMGETQYF.